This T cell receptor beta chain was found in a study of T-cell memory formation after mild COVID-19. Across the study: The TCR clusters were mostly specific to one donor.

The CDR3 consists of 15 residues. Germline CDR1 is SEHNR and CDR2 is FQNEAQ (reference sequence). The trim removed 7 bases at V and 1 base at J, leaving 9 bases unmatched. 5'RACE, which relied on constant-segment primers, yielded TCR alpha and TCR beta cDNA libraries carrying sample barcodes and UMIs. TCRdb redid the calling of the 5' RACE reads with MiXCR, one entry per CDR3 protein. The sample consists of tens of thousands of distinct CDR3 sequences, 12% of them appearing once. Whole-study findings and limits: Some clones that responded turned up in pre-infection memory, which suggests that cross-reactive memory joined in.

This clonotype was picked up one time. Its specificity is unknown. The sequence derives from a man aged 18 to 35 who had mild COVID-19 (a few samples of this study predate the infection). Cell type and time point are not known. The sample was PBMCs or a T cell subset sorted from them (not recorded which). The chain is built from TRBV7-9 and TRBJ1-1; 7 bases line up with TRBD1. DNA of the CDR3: TGTGCCAGCATCCGGGACAGCATTCCGAACACTGAAGCTTTCTTT. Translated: CASIRDSIPNTEAFF.